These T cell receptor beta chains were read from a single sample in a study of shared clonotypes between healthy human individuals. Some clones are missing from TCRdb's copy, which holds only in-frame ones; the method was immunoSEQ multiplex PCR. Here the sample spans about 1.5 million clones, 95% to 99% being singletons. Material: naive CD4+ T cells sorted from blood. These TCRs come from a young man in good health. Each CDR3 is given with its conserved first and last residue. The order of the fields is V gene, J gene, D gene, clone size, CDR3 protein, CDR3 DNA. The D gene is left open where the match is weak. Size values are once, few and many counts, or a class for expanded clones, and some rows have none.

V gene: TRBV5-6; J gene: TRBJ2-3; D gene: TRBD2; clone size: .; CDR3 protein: CASSFGLSGTRDTQYF; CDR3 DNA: TGTGCCAGCAGCTTTGGACTGAGCGGGACCCGGGATACGCAGTATTTT
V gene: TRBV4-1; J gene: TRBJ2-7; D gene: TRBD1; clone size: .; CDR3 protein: CASSQDIGQGGLGQYF; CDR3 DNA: TGCGCCAGCAGCCAAGACATAGGACAGGGGGGCCTAGGGCAGTACTTC
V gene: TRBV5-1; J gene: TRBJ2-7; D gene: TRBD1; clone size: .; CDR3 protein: CASSSSTGGRVEQYF; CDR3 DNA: TGCGCCAGCAGCTCTTCGACAGGGGGACGGGTCGAGCAGTACTTC
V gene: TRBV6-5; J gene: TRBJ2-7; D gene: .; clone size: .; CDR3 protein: CASSYSSLLRGYEQYF; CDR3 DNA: TGTGCCAGCAGTTACTCGTCACTACTGAGGGGCTACGAGCAGTACTTC
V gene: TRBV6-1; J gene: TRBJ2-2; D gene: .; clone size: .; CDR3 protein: CASSEEGSGELFF; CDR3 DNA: TGTGCCAGCAGTGAAGAGGGGTCCGGGGAGCTGTTTTTT
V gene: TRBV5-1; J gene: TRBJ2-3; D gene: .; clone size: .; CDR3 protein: CASSLGAGSTDTQYF; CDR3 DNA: TGCGCCAGCAGCTTGGGGGCGGGGAGCACAGATACGCAGTATTTT
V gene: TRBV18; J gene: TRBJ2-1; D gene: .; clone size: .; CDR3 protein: CASSPGANEQFF; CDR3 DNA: TGTGCCAGCTCACCAGGGGCAAATGAGCAGTTCTTC
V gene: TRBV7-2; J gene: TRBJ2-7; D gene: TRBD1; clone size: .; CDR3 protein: CASRRDRQNYEQYF; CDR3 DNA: TGTGCCAGCAGACGGGACAGGCAGAACTACGAGCAGTACTTC
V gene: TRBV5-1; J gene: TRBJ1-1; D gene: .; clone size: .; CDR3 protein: CASSTQGFNTEAFF; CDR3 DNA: TGCGCCAGCAGCACACAGGGATTCAACACTGAAGCTTTCTTT
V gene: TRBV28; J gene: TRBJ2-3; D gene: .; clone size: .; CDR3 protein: CASSFIDGGITDTQYF; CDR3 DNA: TGTGCCAGCAGTTTCATTGATGGCGGAATCACAGATACGCAGTATTTT
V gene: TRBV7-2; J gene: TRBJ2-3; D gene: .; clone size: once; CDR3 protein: CASTGAGVLDTQYF; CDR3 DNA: TGTGCCAGCACCGGGGCAGGGGTGTTGGATACGCAGTATTTT
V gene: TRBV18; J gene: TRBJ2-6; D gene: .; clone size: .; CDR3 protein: CASSPPPLGAGPVGANVLTF; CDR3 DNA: TGTGCCAGCTCACCACCGCCCTTGGGGGCTGGGCCTGTTGGGGCCAACGTCCTGACTTTC
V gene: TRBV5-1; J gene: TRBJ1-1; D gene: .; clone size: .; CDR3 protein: CASSLGRNMNTEAFF; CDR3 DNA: TGCGCCAGCAGCTTGGGCCGGAACATGAACACTGAAGCTTTCTTT
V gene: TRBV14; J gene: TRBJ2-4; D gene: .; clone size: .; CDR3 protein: CASSQEEEEGEAKNIQYF; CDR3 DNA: TGTGCCAGCAGCCAAGAGGAGGAAGAGGGGGAGGCCAAAAACATTCAGTACTTC
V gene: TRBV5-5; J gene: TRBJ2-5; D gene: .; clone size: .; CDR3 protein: CASTLSYRLQETQYF; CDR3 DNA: TGTGCCAGCACCCTCTCATACAGGTTACAAGAGACCCAGTACTTC